The clone carrying this TCR beta chain has only a few counts. Its antigen remains unknown. The CDR3 runs to 11 residues. Germline assignment: CDR1 MGHRA and CDR2 YSYEKL. Trimming took 5 bases from V and 13 from J; bases not matched to a gene: 5. A second PCR of roughly 7 to 11 cycles used a sample-barcoded 5' primer and a J-beta primer mix. MiXCR, run by TCRdb on the 5' RACE reads, gives a single entry per CDR3 protein. The sample holds hundreds of thousands of distinct CDR3 sequences, 40% to 65% seen once. This sample is part of a study of blood T cells in healthy people across ages. The extraction recovered at least 5 micrograms of total RNA per sample. Study-level findings and limits: TCR beta diversity, measured per million T cells, fell in a roughly linear way with age. Versus aged donors, long-lived donors had higher diversity and more naive CD4+ cells.

The sequenced sample was blood. The TCR was taken from a woman aged 80 or older in good health. The chain combines TRBV4-1 with TRBJ2-5; TRBD2 matches at 9 bases. The CDR3: CASSVGLASYF. The CDR3 DNA follows: TGCGCCAGCAGCGTCGGACTAGCGTCGTACTTC.